This record concerns one T cell receptor beta chain sequence. These data are taken from a study of blood T cell repertoires in COVID-19. About the study: Samples of COVID-19 (acute and convalescent) were obtained from the United States, Italy and Spain. The analysed material was cDNA or gDNA that came from T cells, B-cell-depleted T cells, or PBMCs.

This CDR3 is 14 amino acids long. CDR1 SGHTA and CDR2 FQGNSA come from the germline V gene. V gave up 5 bases and J gave up 4 bases; unmatched junction bases: 7. Only in-frame clones appear in the TCRdb table, and some are missing; sequencing was by immunoSEQ multiplex PCR. In the table there are 200,000 to 300,000 clones, around 88% of which are singletons. The clonotype originates from a woman aged 40 to 50 with acute COVID-19. The genes are TRBV7-2 and TRBJ1-2; 7 bases align to TRBD1. Sequenced sample: PBMCs or T cells enriched from blood (not recorded which). The CDR3 DNA sequence: TGTGCCAGCAGCCCCTCAGGGGGTTTCTATGGCTACACCTTC. Encoded protein: CASSPSGGFYGYTF.